Sequencing of this TCR beta chain was carried out in a study of cytomegalovirus exposure and HLA in healthy donors. For the study at large: The same platform was used for the roughly 120 validation repertoires and the roughly 640 first-cohort repertoires, a later analysis reported.

The CDR3 contains 16 residues. Germline CDR1 is SGHTA and CDR2 is FQGNSA. Trimming cost V 5 bases and J 2 bases; bases outside gene matches: 6. From the roughly 110-subject validation cohort, which was separate from the roughly 710-subject first cohort, the donors were drawn. Study-level points and caveats: In the 95 to 150 validation repertoires, about 94% of cluster scores exceeded 0, per a later analysis.

In its sample, this clone was seen a few times. The antigen is unknown. TCRdb keeps only in-frame clones here, not all; method: immunoSEQ multiplex PCR. This sample yields approximately 270,000 clones, of which 85% to 90% are seen a single time; under 0.45% belongs to the top ten. The sample was PBMCs. This sequence was found in a woman aged 18-29 years in good health and CMV-seronegative. The chain combines TRBV7-2 with TRBJ2-6, with 7 bases fitting TRBD1. CDR3 sequence (DNA): TGTGCCAGCAGCCCACAAACAGGGGCTGGGGCCAACGTCCTGACTTTC. Its translation is CASSPQTGAGANVLTF.